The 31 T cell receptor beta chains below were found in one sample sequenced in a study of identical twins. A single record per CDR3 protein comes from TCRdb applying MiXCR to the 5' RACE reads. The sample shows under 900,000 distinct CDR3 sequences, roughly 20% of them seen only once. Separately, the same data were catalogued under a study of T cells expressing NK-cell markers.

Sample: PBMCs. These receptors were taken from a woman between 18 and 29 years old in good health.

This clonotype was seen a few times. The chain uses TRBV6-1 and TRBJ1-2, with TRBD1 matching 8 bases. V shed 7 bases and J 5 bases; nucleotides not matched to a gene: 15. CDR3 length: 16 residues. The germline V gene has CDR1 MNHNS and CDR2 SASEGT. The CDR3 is CASTRDRLARGYGYTF. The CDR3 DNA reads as TGTGCCAGCACCCGGGACAGGTTGGCTCGTGGGTATGGCTACACCTTC.

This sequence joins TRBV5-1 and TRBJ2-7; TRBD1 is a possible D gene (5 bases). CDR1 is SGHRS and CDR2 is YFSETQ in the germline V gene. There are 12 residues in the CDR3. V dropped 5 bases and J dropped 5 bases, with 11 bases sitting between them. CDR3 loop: CASRSQGHEQYF. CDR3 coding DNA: TGCGCCAGCAGGTCGCAGGGCCACGAGCAGTACTTC.

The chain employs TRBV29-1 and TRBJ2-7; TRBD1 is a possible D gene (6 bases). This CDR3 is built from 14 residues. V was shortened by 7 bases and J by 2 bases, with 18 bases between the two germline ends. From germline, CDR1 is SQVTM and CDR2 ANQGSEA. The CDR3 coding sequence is TGCAGCGCCGACATCGACAGGCCCCCCTACGAGCAGTACTTC. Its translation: CSADIDRPPYEQYF.

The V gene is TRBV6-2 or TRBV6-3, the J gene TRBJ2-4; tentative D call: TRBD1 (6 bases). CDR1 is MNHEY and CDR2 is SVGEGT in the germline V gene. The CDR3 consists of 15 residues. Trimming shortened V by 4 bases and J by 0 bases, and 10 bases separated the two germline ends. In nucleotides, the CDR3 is TGTGCCAGCAGTTCCGGACAGCTAGCCAAAAACATTCAGTACTTC. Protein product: CASSSGQLAKNIQYF.

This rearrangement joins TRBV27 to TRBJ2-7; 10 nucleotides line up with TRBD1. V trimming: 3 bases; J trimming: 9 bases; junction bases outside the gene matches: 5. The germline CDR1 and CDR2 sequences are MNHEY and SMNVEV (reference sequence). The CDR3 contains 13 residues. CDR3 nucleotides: TGTGCCAGCAGTTTTGGGACAGGGGATGGGCAGTACTTC. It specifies CASSFGTGDGQYF.

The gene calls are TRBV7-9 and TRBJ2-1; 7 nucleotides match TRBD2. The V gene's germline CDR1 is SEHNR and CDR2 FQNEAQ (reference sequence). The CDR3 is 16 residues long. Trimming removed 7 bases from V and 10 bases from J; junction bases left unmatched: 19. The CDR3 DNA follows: TGTGCCAGCACCGTTACTGGGGAGGGCCCCGCGGGGGAGCAGTTCTTC. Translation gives CASTVTGEGPAGEQFF.

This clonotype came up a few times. The CDR3 loop reads CASRLSGRGDEQFF. The CDR3 DNA follows: TGTGCCAGCAGGTTATCCGGGAGGGGGGACGAGCAGTTCTTC. The V gene is TRBV6-5, the J gene TRBJ2-1, with 8 bases matching TRBD2. CDR3 length: 14 amino acids. Germline V lookup: CDR1 MNHEY, CDR2 SVGAGI. J was trimmed by 10 bases and V by 6 bases; bases with no gene match: 11.

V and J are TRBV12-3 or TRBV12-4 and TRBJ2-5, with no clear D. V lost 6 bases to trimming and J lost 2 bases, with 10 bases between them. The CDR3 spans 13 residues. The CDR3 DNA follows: TGTGCCAGCAGCGCCGACACGCAAGAGACCCAGTACTTC. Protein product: CASSADTQETQYF.

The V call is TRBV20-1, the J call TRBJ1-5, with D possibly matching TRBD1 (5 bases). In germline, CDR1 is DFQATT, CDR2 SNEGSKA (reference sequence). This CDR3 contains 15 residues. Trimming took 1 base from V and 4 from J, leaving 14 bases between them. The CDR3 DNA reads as TGCAGTGCTAGAGGCTCCGGGACCTTGAATCAGCCCCAGCATTTT. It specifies CSARGSGTLNQPQHF.

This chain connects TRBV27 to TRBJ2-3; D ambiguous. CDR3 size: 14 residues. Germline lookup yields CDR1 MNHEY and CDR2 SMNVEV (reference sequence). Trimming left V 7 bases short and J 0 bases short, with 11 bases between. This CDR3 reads CASKPIGSTDTQYF. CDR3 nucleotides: TGTGCCAGCAAGCCCATTGGTAGCACAGATACGCAGTATTTT.

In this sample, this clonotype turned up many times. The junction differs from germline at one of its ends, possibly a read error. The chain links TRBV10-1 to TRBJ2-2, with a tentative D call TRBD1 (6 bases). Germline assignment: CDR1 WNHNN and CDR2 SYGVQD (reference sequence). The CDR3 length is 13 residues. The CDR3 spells CASSEGGTGELFF. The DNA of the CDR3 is TGTGCCAGCAGCGAAGGGGGCACCGGGGAGCTGTTTTTT.

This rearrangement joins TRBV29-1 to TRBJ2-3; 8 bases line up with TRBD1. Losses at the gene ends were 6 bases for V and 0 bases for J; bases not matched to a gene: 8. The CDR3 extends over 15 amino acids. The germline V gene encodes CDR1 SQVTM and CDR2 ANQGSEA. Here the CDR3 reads CSVLGQAVSTDTQYF. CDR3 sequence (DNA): TGCAGCGTGCTGGGACAGGCGGTCAGCACAGATACGCAGTATTTT.

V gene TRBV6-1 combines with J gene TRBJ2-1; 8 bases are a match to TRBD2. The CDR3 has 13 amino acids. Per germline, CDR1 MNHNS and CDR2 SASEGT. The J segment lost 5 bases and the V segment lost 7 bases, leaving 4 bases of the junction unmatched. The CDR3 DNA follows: TGTGCCAGCAAGGGCGGGAGGAACAATGAGCAGTTCTTC. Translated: CASKGGRNNEQFF.

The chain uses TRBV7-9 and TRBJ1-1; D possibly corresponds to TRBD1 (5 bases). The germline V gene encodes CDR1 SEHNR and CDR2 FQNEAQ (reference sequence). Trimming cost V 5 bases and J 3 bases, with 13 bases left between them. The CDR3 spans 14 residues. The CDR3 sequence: CASSKRGADTEAFF. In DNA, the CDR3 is TGTGCCAGCAGCAAACGGGGCGCAGACACTGAAGCTTTCTTT.

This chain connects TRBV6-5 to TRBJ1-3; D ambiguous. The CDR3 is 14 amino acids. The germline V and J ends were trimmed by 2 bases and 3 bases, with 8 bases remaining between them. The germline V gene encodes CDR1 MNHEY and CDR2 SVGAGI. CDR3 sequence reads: CASSYLTVGNTIYF. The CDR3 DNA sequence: TGTGCCAGCAGTTACCTAACCGTTGGAAACACCATATATTTT.

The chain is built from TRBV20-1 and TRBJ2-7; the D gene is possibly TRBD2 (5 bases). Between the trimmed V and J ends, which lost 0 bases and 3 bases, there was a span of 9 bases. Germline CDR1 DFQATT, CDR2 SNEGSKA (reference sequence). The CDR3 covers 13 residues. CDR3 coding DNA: TGCAGTGCTAGAGATCCTAGCAACTACGAGCAGTACTTC. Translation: CSARDPSNYEQYF.

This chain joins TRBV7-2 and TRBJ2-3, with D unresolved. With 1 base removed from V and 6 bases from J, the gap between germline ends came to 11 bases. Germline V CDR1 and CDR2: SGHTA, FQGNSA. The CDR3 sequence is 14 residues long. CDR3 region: CASSLGIAADTQYF. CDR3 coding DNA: TGTGCCAGCAGCTTAGGTATTGCGGCGGATACGCAGTATTTT.

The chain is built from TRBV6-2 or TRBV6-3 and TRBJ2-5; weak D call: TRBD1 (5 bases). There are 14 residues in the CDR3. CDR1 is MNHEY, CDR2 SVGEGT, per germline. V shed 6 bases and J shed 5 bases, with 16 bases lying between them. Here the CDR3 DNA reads TGTGCCAGCAGGCCAACATGGGGCAGGGAGACCCAGTACTTC. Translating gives CASRPTWGRETQYF.

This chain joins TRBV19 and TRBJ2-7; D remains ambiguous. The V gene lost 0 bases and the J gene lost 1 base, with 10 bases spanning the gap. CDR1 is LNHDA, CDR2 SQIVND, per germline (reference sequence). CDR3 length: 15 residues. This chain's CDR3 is CASSIDSQQSYEQYF. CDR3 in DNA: TGTGCCAGTAGTATAGATTCACAGCAGTCCTACGAGCAGTACTTC.

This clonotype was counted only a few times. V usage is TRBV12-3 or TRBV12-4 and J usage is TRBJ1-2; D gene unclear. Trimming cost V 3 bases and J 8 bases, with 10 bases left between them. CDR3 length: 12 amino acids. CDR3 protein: CASSFSWEGYTF. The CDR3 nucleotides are TGTGCCAGCAGTTTCTCGTGGGAAGGCTACACCTTC.

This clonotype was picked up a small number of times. CDR3 in amino acids: CATRGQGRNGYTF. CDR3 sequence (DNA): TGTGCAACGAGGGGACAAGGGAGGAATGGCTACACCTTC. The rearrangement joins TRBV12-3 or TRBV12-4 to TRBJ1-2; D possibly corresponds to TRBD1 (6 bases). This CDR3 has 13 amino acids.

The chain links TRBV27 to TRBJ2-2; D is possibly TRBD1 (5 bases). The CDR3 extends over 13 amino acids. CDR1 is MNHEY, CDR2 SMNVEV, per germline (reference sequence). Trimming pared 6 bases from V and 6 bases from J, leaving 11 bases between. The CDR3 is CASRQGWAGELFF. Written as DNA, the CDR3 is TGTGCCAGCAGGCAGGGTTGGGCCGGGGAGCTGTTTTTT.

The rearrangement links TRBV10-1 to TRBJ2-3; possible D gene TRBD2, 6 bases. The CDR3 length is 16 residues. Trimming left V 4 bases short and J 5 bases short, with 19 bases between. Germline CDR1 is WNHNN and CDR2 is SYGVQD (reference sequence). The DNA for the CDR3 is TGCGCCAGCAGTGCCGGTGGTGCGGGACCCCAAGATACGCAGTATTTT. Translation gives CASSAGGAGPQDTQYF.

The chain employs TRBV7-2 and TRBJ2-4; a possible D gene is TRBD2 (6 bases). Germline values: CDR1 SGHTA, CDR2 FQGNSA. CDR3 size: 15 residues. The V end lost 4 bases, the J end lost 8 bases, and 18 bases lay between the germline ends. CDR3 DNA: TGTGCCAGCAGCTCCAAGGGTACGGGAGCTGACATTCAGTACTTC. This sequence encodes CASSSKGTGADIQYF.

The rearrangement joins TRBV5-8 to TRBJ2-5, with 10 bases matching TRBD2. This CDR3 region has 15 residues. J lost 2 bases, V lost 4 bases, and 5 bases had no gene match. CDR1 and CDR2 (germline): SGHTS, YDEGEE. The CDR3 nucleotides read TGTGCCAGCAGCATCAGCGGGGGGGGACAAGAGACCCAGTACTTC. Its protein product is CASSISGGGQETQYF. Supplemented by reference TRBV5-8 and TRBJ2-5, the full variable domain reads EAGVTQSPTHLIKTRGQQATLRCSPISGHTSVYWYQQALGLGLQFLLWYDEGEERNRGNFPPRFSGRQFPNYSSELNVNALELEDSALYLCASSISGGGQETQYFGPGTRLLVL.

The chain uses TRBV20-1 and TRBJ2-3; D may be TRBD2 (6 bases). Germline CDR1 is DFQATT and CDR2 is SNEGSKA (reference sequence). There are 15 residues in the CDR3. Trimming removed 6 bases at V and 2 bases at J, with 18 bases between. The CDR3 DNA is TGCAGTGCCACGAGGGAGGTCCTTATCACAGATACGCAGTATTTT. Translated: CSATREVLITDTQYF.

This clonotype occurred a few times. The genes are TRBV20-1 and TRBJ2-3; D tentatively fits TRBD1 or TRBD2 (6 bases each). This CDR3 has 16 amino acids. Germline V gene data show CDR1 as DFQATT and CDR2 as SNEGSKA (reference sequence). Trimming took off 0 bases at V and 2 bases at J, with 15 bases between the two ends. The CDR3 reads CSARDHREVITDTQYF. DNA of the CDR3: TGCAGTGCTAGAGATCACAGGGAGGTTATCACAGATACGCAGTATTTT.

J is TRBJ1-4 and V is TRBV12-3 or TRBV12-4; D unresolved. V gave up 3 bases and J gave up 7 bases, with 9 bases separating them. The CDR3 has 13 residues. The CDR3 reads CASSFGWSEKLFF. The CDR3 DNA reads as TGTGCCAGCAGTTTTGGGTGGAGTGAAAAACTGTTTTTT.

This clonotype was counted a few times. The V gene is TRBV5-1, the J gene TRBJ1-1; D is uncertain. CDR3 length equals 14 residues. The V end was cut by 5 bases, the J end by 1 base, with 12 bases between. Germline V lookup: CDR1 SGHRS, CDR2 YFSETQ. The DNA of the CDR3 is TGCGCCAGCAGGGGGAGGCGGACGAACACTGAAGCTTTCTTT. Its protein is CASRGRRTNTEAFF. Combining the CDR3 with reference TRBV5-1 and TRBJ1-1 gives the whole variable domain KAGVTQTPRYLIKTRGQQVTLSCSPISGHRSVSWYQQTPGQGLQFLFEYFSETQRNKGNFPGRFSGRQFSNSRSEMNVSTLELGDSALYLCASRGRRTNTEAFFGQGTRLTVV.

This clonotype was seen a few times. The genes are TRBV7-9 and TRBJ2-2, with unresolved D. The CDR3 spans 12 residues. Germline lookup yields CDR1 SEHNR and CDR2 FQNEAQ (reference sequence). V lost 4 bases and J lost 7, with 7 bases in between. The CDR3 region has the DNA TGTGCCAGCAGCTGGTGGGACGGGGAGCTGTTTTTT. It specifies CASSWWDGELFF. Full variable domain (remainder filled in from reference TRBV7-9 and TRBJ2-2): DTGVSQNPRHKITKRGQNVTFRCDPISEHNRLYWYRQTLGQGPEFLTYFQNEAQLEKSRLLSDRFSAERPKGSFSTLEIQRTEQGDSAMYLCASSWWDGELFFGEGSRLTVL.

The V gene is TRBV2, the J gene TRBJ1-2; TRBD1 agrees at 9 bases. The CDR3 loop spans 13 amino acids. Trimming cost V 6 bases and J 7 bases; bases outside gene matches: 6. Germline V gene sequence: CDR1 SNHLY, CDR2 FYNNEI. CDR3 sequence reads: CASRGQGRFGYTF. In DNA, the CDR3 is TGTGCCAGCAGGGGACAGGGAAGGTTTGGCTACACCTTC.